Detailed here is one T cell receptor (beta chain). What it binds is not known. The junction departs from germline at one end; a sequencing error may be responsible. CDR3 size: 16 residues. Germline V gives CDR1 SGHAT, CDR2 FQDESV (reference sequence). TCRbeta libraries were built with three rounds of nested PCR, modified from ARM-PCR. Using its own MiXCR run on the multiplex PCR reads, TCRdb lists one record per CDR3 protein. This repertoire shows 65,000 to 85,000 distinct CDR3 sequences, around three quarters found once; its top ten account for under 55%. These data are taken from a study of tumor and adjacent non-tumor tissue in lung cancer. On the study more broadly: The patients, 10 men and a few women, were about 31 to 76 with stage I to III disease. Each sample yielded approximately 4.2 million productive TCRbeta reads on average.

Findings and limits, study-wide: In normal lung, the top 100 clones were significantly more dominant than in tumor. Compared with tumor, normal lung showed significantly lower TCR diversity.

This sample's RNA came from whole unsorted tissue. This non-tumor lung sample came from over 3 cm beyond the tumor edge. The source is a man aged 55 to 70 with non-small cell lung cancer. Material: distant non-tumor lung tissue. This chain links TRBV11-1 with TRBJ2-3; 7 bases line up with TRBD2. The DNA of the CDR3 is TGTGCCAGCAGCTTGACTAGCTGGGCCAACACAGATACGCGGTATTTT. The encoded protein is CASSLTSWANTDTRYF.